The next 6 T cell receptor beta chains were all read from a single sample in a study of T-cell reconstitution after alpha-beta-depleted transplantation in children. During its preparation, the TCRbeta library received unique molecular identifiers. Using its own MiXCR run on the PCR reads, TCRdb lists one record per CDR3 protein. Among roughly 500,000 distinct CDR3 sequences listed, roughly a tenth were seen once. The material sequenced was PBMCs, taken before TCRalphabeta/CD19-depleted stem cell transplant. The origin of the receptors is a child aged 2-15 years with inherited bone marrow failure, due to receive a stem cell transplant.

The table lists this clonotype with a few counts. J is TRBJ2-1 and V is TRBV29-1; 11 bases map to TRBD2. V lost 0 bases to trimming and J lost 0 bases; unmatched junction nucleotides: 10. There are 19 residues in the CDR3. Germline assignment: CDR1 SQVTM and CDR2 ANQGSEA. CDR3 in DNA: TGCAGCGTTGAAGATCCGCGACTAGCGGGGAGATACTCCTACAATGAGCAGTTCTTC. It yields the protein CSVEDPRLAGRYSYNEQFF.

This clonotype has at least ten counts. One end of the junction does not line up with germline, which may come from a read error. V gene TRBV5-6 combines with J gene TRBJ2-3; 7 bases align to TRBD1. The CDR3 has 13 amino acids. The germline V gene has CDR1 SGHDT and CDR2 YYEEEE. CDR3 sequence: CASSSTGLDTQYF. CDR3 DNA sequence: TGCGCCAGCAGCTCGACAGGGCTGGATACGCAGTATTTT.

This clonotype was observed many times. The V and J genes are TRBV29-1 and TRBJ2-7; D tentatively fits TRBD1 or TRBD2 (6 bases each). The germline CDR1 and CDR2 sequences are SQVTM and ANQGSEA. The CDR3 runs to 14 residues. The V gene lost 8 bases and the J gene lost 5 bases, with 22 bases spanning the gap. CDR3 sequence: CSSLDPGARNEQYF. The CDR3 region has the DNA TGCAGCTCTTTGGATCCGGGGGCGCGGAACGAGCAGTACTTC.

This clonotype was seen many times. The chain carries TRBV7-2 and TRBJ2-2; 7 bases line up with TRBD2. The CDR3 sequence is 14 residues long. The junction had 2 bases not matched to a gene; V was cut back by 3 bases and J by 4 bases. Germline CDR1 and CDR2: SGHTA and FQGNSA. The CDR3 DNA follows: TGTGCCAGCAGCTTGGCGGGAGCCACCGGGGAGCTGTTTTTT. It is translated as CASSLAGATGELFF.

Ten or more counts support this clonotype. J is TRBJ2-3 and V is TRBV15, with D hard to call. Trimming removed 0 bases from V and 2 bases from J, with 6 bases in between. The CDR3 length is 14 residues. Per germline, CDR1 LNHNV and CDR2 YYDKDF (reference sequence). DNA of the CDR3: TGTGCCACCAGCAGAGATCATCCCACAGATACGCAGTATTTT. Amino acids: CATSRDHPTDTQYF.

In its sample, this clonotype was seen many times. The V call is TRBV29-1, the J call TRBJ2-1; 15 bases align to TRBD2. Germline V lookup: CDR1 SQVTM, CDR2 ANQGSEA. The CDR3 is 16 amino acids. Trimming took 6 bases from V and 4 from J; bases not matched to a gene: 7. In DNA form, the CDR3 reads TGCAGCGTCTCCGGGACTAGCGGGAGGAAGTACAATGAGCAGTTCTTC. Translation: CSVSGTSGRKYNEQFF.